This T cell receptor (beta chain) was captured by sequencing in a study of identical twins (dated by TCRdb to 2015 to 2016). About the full investigation: To test whether fetal clonotypes persist, this study deep-sequenced TCR alpha and beta repertoires from monozygotic twins, from unrelated adults of various ages, and from cord blood. Replicate twin experiments were performed at different times using different library preparation protocols to rule out contamination.

There are a few counts of this clonotype. This receptor's antigen is unknown. It has no much larger one-base neighbor in the sample; base qualities were not kept. Libraries were made using 5' RACE. TCRdb shows the sequencer as Illumina HiSeq 2000. A universal primer binding site was introduced by template switching, and a unique molecular identifier was present in the final cDNA, enabling accurate counting of TCR cDNA molecules. Specific primers in the conserved constant-segment region were used to synthesize first-strand cDNA for the TCR alpha and beta chains. To control for contamination, every cDNA library was double barcoded, receiving both a SMART-Mk sample barcode and Illumina barcodes. TruSeq adapter sequences and Illumina sample barcodes were added in two successive PCR steps. The TCR alpha and beta cDNA libraries were sequenced on the Illumina HiSeq platform using custom primers. The original pipeline was this. MiGEC was used to process raw reads and extract unique molecular identifiers, and MiXCR was used to find CDR3 positions. Recombination models were inferred per individual with the repgenHMM and IGoR tools using an EM algorithm. Shared clonotype analysis was performed with the tcR package in R, normalizing sharing by the product of cloneset sizes. To study raw recombination without the effects of thymic and clonal selection, out-of-frame nonproductive sequences were analyzed. TCRdb redid the processing of the public reads, applying fastp at Q25 and MiXCR, and retained in-frame beta chains. Every entry covers one CDR3 protein and lists the most common genes and DNA from its rows. Here the V and J calls rest on TCRdb's processing, not on the authors' analysis. The sample contains over 500,000 distinct CDR3 sequences, around 20% of them found a single time. Clones ranked in the top ten supply around 1% of the sample.

Including cysteine and phenylalanine, the CDR3 has 15 amino acids. Only CDR3 DNA remains: 45 bases, in frame from the first base. After removal of 5 bases from V and 9 bases from J, the junction retains 15 bases not matched to a gene. CDR1 is given as SGHTA and CDR2 as FQGNSA, both from the germline V gene. The study at large found these results: Compared with coincidental sharing between unrelated individuals, out-of-frame TCR alpha sequences shared between twins showed an excess of sequences with low generation probability. Fewer insertions were carried by abundant cord blood beta clonotypes; a weaker similar trend was observed in young adult naive repertoires, while no such trend was observed in memory repertoires. Because the same donors could not be followed over many years, the conclusions depended on cross-sectional statistical analysis. Invariant T cells such as MAIT and iNKT could partly confound zero-insertion analyses, although diverse VJ usage argued against such confounding for most clonotypes. Excess twin sharing in beta out-of-frame sequences was weaker because fewer shared sequences lowered the signal-to-noise ratio. In monozygotic twins, out-of-frame TCR alpha sharing was systematically underestimated by recombination models, although the models agreed with sharing between unrelated individuals.

Every donor was a healthy Caucasian. The twin cohort comprised three pairs of female monozygotic twins, all aged roughly 18 to 30 years. Positive isolation kits from Invitrogen were used to isolate the CD4+ and CD8+ T cell populations. This same sample was also part of a study on T cells expressing NK-cell markers. The second publication reports: In sorted CD3+CD56+NKG2C+, CD3+CD56+NKG2C- and CD3+CD56-NKG2C+ T-cell subsets from about eight donors, TCR beta-chain repertoires were profiled. Of the eight sequenced donors, seven were found to be HCMV-seropositive and one was found to be HCMV-seronegative. In several experiments an anti-gammadeltaTCR antibody was added to restrict sorting to alphabetaTCR-expressing T cells. In more than 5 donors, the dominant CD3+CD56+NKG2C+ clonotypes were found to rank among the top 10 CD8+ clonotypes and to make up 1.0-7.0% of CD8+ T cells. Those dominant clonotypes were again the most abundant among CD3+CD56-NKG2C+ cells in several donors, at about 25-60.1%. It remained unclear whether the expanded NKG2C-expressing T cell clones were specific for HCMV antigens. The study sequenced eight donors, all healthy volunteers chosen at random: three men and five women. HCMV serostatus was determined by detecting HCMV-specific IgG in serum with a commercial ELISA kit. Reads were demultiplexed and grouped by UMI with MIGEC, and clonotypes were assembled and quantified with MiTCR. To exclude erroneous sequences, any TCR cDNA sequence not supported by at least two reads was discarded. The tcR package was used for downstream repertoire analysis, and clonotypes were matched between fractions using CDR3 nucleotide sequence together with V segment. VDJmatch was used to annotate antigen specificity against VDJdb, with one amino acid substitution in CDR3 permitted.

This TCR came from a woman younger than 35 in good health. The chain couples TRBV7-2 to TRBJ2-5; TRBD2 fits 7 bases in the junction. Sequenced material: CD4+ T cells sorted from blood. This receptor has the CDR3 CASSLAGEGFYPQYF. The sequenced DNA is TGTGCCAGCAGCCTGGCGGGGGAGGGCTTTTACCCCCAGTACTTC. Where the CDR3 stops, the reference TRBV7-2 and TRBJ2-5 genes take over; the full variable domain is GAGVSQSPSNKVTEKGKDVELRCDPISGHTALYWYRQSLGQGLEFLIYFQGNSAPDKSGLPSDRFSAERTGGSVSTLTIQRTQQEDSAVYLCASSLAGEGFYPQYFGPGTRLLVL.